This T cell receptor beta chain was identified during a study of cytomegalovirus exposure and HLA in healthy donors listed by TCRdb under 2017. Regarding the study in general: According to an earlier analysis of a few hundred of the donors, 150 million to 200 million T cells yielded roughly 110 million unique TCR beta sequences and less than 300 Gb of sequence data. In a later analysis, previously published TCR beta repertoires from several hundred donors were re-analyzed and high-resolution HLA genotyping was added so that TCR occurrence patterns could be studied. To predict cytomegalovirus infection status, the study brought together high-throughput TCR immunosequencing, statistical association of individual TCRs with disease status, and machine learning. To decide whether each TCR beta V gene segment behaved as functional or pseudogenic, an earlier analysis of over 500 of the donors relied on high-throughput TCR beta sequencing. Every discovery cohort repertoire had been produced on one sequencing platform. Rather than drawing on any new phenotypic data, the later analysis identified candidate immune exposures from TCR beta sequences and the way those sequences occurred across donors. The T cell repertoires of about 700 subjects were profiled by immunosequencing and related to cytomegalovirus serostatus. A later genetic analysis used genome-wide SNP genotypes for about 65% of the roughly 700 donors, treating that subset as a discovery cohort. In addition to the first cohort of 666 subjects, a separate validation cohort of 120 different subjects was used. The genetic ancestry cluster associated with self-reported Caucasian donors included 65% to 90% of the 398 genotyped donors. The study was designed to test whether signatures of past pathogen exposure could be identified by cataloging public T cell receptors. An early release that covered roughly 600 HLA-typed donors contained 250 to 350 gigabases of sequencing data and tens of millions of unique TCR sequences. Both class I and class II loci were covered by HLA typing, at four-digit resolution. Among 398 genotyped donors of the cohort, an average of 235,054 unique TCR beta nucleotide sequences were sequenced per donor, around 20% of them non-productive. Because of strong linkage in the cohort, roughly five DR-DQ haplotypes were treated as single units for association and clustering. Donor age, sex, ethnicity and CMV serostatus were compiled together with the repertoire data. The number of typed donors differed by locus: about 620-630 for A, B, C, DRB1 and DQB1; roughly 510 for DQA1; some 610 for DPA1; and roughly 450 for DPB1. The research as a whole found: Some IMGT-functional V segments, including TRBV6-2 and TRBV6-3, could not be distinguished by the 87-base-pair reads and were therefore excluded. The study gave a list of over 150 TCR beta chains associated with cytomegalovirus. A further reported finding was that TCR beta sequences accurately predicted the HLA-A and HLA-B alleles for most subjects in the first cohort. In an earlier analysis of 587 of the donors, most TCR beta V segments appeared in productive rearrangements about 90% or about 30% of the time, broadly matching IMGT annotations. In vitro tests confirmed that a few of the cytomegalovirus-associated TCR beta chains recognize cytomegalovirus antigens. This cohort had only TCR beta chains sequenced, and the lack of alpha or paired-chain data limited which features could be detected. A group of highly shared sequence variants was considered likely to be a technical artifact of the sequencing pipeline. HLA typing was unavailable for some donors at each locus, so association tests used only the typed subset. The classifier was reported to diagnose cytomegalovirus status with high specificity and sensitivity in both the original and validation cohorts. A later analysis reported that several top co-occurrence clusters appeared linked to parvovirus B19, influenza, CMV and Epstein-Barr virus. A later genetic analysis reported fewer N-insertions in productive TCRs among donors in an Asian-associated ancestry cluster than the roughly 640-donor mean. Linkage disequilibrium might explain the correlated functional status among segregating V segments, but an unknown experimental factor could not be excluded. In a later analysis, most CMV-associated TCR beta chains were found to appear HLA-restricted, with HLA associations seemingly driven largely by CMV exposure. Presence/absence analyses assumed roughly uniform sequencing depth across donors, an assumption that may not hold. V-gene and J-gene trimming of TCR beta chains was associated with a missense DCLRE1C variant in a later genetic analysis, and the association was replicated in an independent cohort. A later analysis found that TCR association rates varied across HLA loci, with DRB1 alleles showing the most associated TCRs and HLA-C alleles the fewest. At a false discovery rate of 0.05, a later analysis linked some 17,000 TCR beta sequences to specific HLA alleles. When HLA alleles, especially DR and DQ, strongly co-occurred, attributing TCR associations to individual alleles was difficult. For the cohort, immune exposure information was limited to CMV serostatus. Most TCR sequences were observed very rarely across donors, whereas some public TCRs were present in many individuals. In a later analysis, HLA-associated TCR beta chains showed more clonal expansion and lower generation probabilities than non-associated chains that were equally common. The authors suggested that the approach could potentially be generalized to other disease states and immunological phenotypes. Because counts were too low, about 17 rarely observed V segments, including chromosome 9 orphons, were excluded from the earlier analysis of 587 of the donors.

As for this clone: Its antigen is still unknown. No quality values exist for individual bases; no much larger clone is one base distant.

The cohort comprised several hundred healthy bone marrow donors. All cohort members were sampled while nominally healthy, although unrecorded immune exposures were likely present. The donor was CMV seronegative and was included in the group of about 400 seronegative cohort members. Every donor gave a peripheral blood sample, and the peripheral blood mononuclear cells from that sample were used for TCR beta sequencing. The Qiagen DNeasy Blood Extraction Kit was used to extract genomic DNA from the blood cell samples. The CDR3 has 13 amino acids, counting the end cysteine and phenylalanine. Left in the record is the CDR3 DNA by itself, 39 bases read in frame from the first base. CDR1 and CDR2 were assigned from the germline V gene as MGHRA and YSYEKL. V loses 3 bases, J loses 7 bases, and the germline ends lie 13 bases apart. Library method: the immunoSEQ multiplex PCR assay. For the multiplex PCR, a mixture combining 60 forward primers for TCR Vbeta segments and 13 reverse primers for TCR Jbeta segments was used. The CDR3 region of rearranged TCR beta genes was amplified from genomic DNA by a multiplex PCR assay. The Illumina HiSeq System was used to sequence the amplified TCR beta libraries as 87-base-pair reads. In the authors' own workflow: Across the roughly 700 repertoires, a later analysis counted 80 million or so unique TCR beta chains, around 11 million of which were shared by at least two donors. Raw reads were error-corrected and collapsed into unique sequences by a nearest-neighbor algorithm in which closely related sequences were merged to remove PCR and sequencing errors. V, D and J gene segments were assigned by aligning CDR3 sequences to IMGT reference sequences. Each retained sequence needed at least a six-nucleotide match to both a V gene segment and a J gene segment. Rearrangements were classified as productive when the CDR3 lacked stop codons and remained in frame with V and J, and all other rearrangements were classified as non-productive. CDR3 was defined according to IMGT convention as the region running from the second conserved V-encoded cysteine to the conserved J-encoded phenylalanine. Sequences without an unambiguous match to a single V gene segment were excluded from the earlier analysis of 450 to 750 of the donors. In an earlier analysis of several hundred of the donors, V segments were called functional above 56.7% productive rearrangements and were called segregating when the between-donor standard deviation exceeded 5%. A statistical classification framework was developed to diagnose cytomegalovirus status using the catalog of TCR beta chain sequences. V and J gene assignment, in a later analysis, came from comparing TCR nucleotide sequences with IMGT/GENE-DB human TR gene sequences. A later analysis assigned CDR3 sequences and most-parsimonious VDJ recombination scenarios with the TCRdist pipeline. In a later analysis, each TCR beta chain was defined by its CDR3 amino acid sequence together with its V-gene family, and reads lacking a unique V-gene family were excluded. In a later analysis, 500 to 650 highly shared, low-generation-probability nucleotide sequences were removed to address suspected cross-contamination and a sequencing artifact. For each public chain, a later analysis derived a clonal expansion index from normalized ranks of inferred template counts within each repertoire. Generation probabilities in a later analysis came from a VDJ recombination model fitted to out-of-frame rearrangements, and those results were checked against IGoR. In a later analysis, TCR-TCR, TCR-HLA and TCR-CMV co-occurrence was scored with hypergeometric tests, and a repertoire-size bias correction was applied to TCR pairs. In a later analysis, false discovery rates were estimated by permuting HLA or CMV assignments 20 times. In a later analysis, co-occurring TCRs were grouped using DBSCAN, with TCRdist sequence similarity added in when clustering inside HLA-allele-positive subsets. Repertoires with fewer than 30,000 or more than 120,000 public chains were left out of co-occurrence clustering, as were five repertoires with anomalous nucleotide sharing. In TCRdb, the immuneACCESS table is reduced to in-frame sequences with V and J assigned. These tables do not hold every clone; where another copy was compared, an unresolved V gene accounts for under half, and the others remain unexplained. Clone size and the V and J calls come from that table; the DNA yielded D and trimming. Present in this sample are approximately 120,000 clones, around 75% of which were seen just once. The ten top clones hold over 2.5% of the sample.

The rearrangement joined TRBV4-1 to TRBJ2-7; a tentative D match to TRBD1 spans 6 bases. Sequencing was performed on PBMCs. The sequence was collected from a woman aged 50 to 60 in good health and CMV-seronegative. CDR3 region: CASSHTGTGEQYF. The DNA sequence follows: TGCGCCAGCAGCCATACAGGGACGGGGGAGCAGTACTTC.